The sequence of this T cell receptor (beta chain) was determined in a study of T cell clonality in common variable immunodeficiency (dated by TCRdb to between 2014 and 2016). Equivalent amounts of genomic DNA from CVID and control samples were used as sequencing input. For every sample, a 60 bp segment covering the rearranged TCRbeta CDR3 region was amplified and then sequenced. The immunoSEQ assay, a bias-corrected multiplex PCR with high-throughput sequencing, was employed for TCRbeta amplification. Per the authors' processing: Every unique nucleotide sequence counted as a clone and was annotated with V, D and J genes, copy number and frequency. Sequences were labeled productive if in frame, and non-productive if out of frame or containing stop codons. Clonality was calculated from Shannon's entropy as previously described. The predicted amino acid sequences of productive clones were used to derive mean CDR3 Kyte-Doolittle hydropathy. The R hclust function was used to hierarchically cluster scaled V gene usage with Manhattan distance and complete linkage. Sharing of clones by CDR3 amino acid sequence was evaluated through resampling of 12 repertoires per group over 100 rounds. The repertoires were searched for some 70 published EBV-specific TCRbeta sequences and about 240 published CMV-specific TCRbeta sequences. After two CVID samples that produced fewer than 10,000 sequences were dropped from the analysis, 42 CVID repertoires remained. The table comes from immuneACCESS by way of TCRdb, which keeps in-frame sequences with V and J called. Part of the clones is missing from these tables; in studies checked, under half for an unresolved V gene and the rest for unknown reasons. V and J calls and clone size follow that table, whereas D and trimming were derived from the DNA. The table notes approximately 81,000 clones here, none of them singletons. Around 0.8% of the sample goes to the ten largest clones.

The V end gives up 5 bases and the J end 2 bases, leaving 6 bases in the junction not matched to a gene. The germline V gene specifies SGHAT as CDR1 and FQNNGV as CDR2. Measured from the cysteine to the phenylalanine, the CDR3 is 15 residues long. Of the CDR3's DNA, 36 bases were read; they are in frame from base 1. This clone occurred many times. Its antigen is unknown. The read terminates 3 residues before the CDR3 end, so the remaining end is supplied by the germline J gene. Both CVID patients and healthy controls were predominantly of Caucasian heritage. From each donor, roughly 5 to 8 ml of heparinized peripheral whole blood was collected. Genomic DNA from adults with common variable immune deficiency (CVID) and from healthy adult controls was used to sequence TCRbeta CDR3 repertoires. The control group was made up of roughly 22 healthy adult volunteers (around 10 male and approximately twelve female) whose ages ranged from about 20 to 70 years, with a mean age of about 35. To isolate peripheral blood mononuclear cells, diluted blood was subjected to density centrifugation over Hypaque 1077 or Ficoll-Paque. Unsorted mononuclear cells served as the source of genomic DNA, which was extracted either by Qiagen column purification or by a centrifugation-based method.

General conclusions and limits of the study: Fewer deletions and N-nucleotide insertions were reportedly observed in CVID TCRbeta sequences, and highly modified clones with 13 or more V deletions were reportedly absent from CVID TCRbeta sequences. Patient heterogeneity within the CVID cohort put limits on correlating repertoire features with clinical complications. Despite equal DNA input, controls averaged approximately 88,000 unique sequences per sample versus about 31,547 in CVID samples. According to the authors, figuring out what caused the increased clonality in CVID would require sequencing the repertoires of T cell subpopulations. CVID subjects shared fewer TCRbeta clones with each other than healthy controls did (p < 0.0001). Compared with healthy controls, CVID subjects showed increased TCRbeta clonality (t-test p = 0.018), a feature most characteristic of about a third of subjects.

This sequence was found in a person aged 18 to 75 in good health. Sequencing input: peripheral blood mononuclear cells. The chain uses TRBV11-2 and TRBJ2-3, with 8 junctional bases fitting TRBD2. Partial CDR3 DNA: TGTGCCAGCAGCCTGACTAGCGAAGACACAGATACG. It translates to CASSLTSEDTDT. The CDR3 as a whole reads CASSLTSEDTDTQYF.